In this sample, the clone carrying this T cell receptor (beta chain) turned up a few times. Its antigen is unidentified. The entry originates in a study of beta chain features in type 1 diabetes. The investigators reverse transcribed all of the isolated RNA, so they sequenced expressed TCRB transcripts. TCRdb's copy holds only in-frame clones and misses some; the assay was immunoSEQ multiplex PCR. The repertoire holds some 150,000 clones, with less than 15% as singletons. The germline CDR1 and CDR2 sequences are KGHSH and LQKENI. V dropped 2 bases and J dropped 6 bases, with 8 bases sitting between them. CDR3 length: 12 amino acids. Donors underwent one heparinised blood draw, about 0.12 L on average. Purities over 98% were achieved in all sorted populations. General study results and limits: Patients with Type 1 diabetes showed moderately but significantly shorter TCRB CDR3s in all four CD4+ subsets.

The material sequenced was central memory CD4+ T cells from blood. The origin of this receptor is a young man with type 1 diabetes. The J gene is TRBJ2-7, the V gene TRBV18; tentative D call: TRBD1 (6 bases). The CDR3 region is CASSPIRGEQYF. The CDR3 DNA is TGTGCCAGCTCACCAATCAGGGGCGAGCAGTACTTC.